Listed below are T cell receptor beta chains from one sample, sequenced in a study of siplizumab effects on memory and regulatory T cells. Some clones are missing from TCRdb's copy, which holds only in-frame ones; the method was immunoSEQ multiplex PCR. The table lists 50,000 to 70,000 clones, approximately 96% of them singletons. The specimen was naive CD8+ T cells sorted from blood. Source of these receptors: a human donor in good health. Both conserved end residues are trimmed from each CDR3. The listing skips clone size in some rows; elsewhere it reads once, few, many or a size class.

CDR3aa: ASSPPGQNRVPGNTIY
v_gene: TRBV28
abundance: .
j_gene: TRBJ1-3

CDR3aa: ATSGTPPRDNEQF
v_gene: TRBV15
abundance: .
j_gene: TRBJ2-1

CDR3aa: ASSPGDSPYNEQF
v_gene: TRBV4-2
abundance: .
j_gene: TRBJ2-1

CDR3aa: ASAVGTGSQETQY
v_gene: TRBV27
abundance: .
j_gene: TRBJ2-5

CDR3aa: ASTGEVGAWGYT
v_gene: TRBV19
abundance: .
j_gene: TRBJ1-2

CDR3aa: ASSVGSSYEQY
v_gene: TRBV2
abundance: .
j_gene: TRBJ2-7

CDR3aa: ASSYTGLGTEAF
v_gene: TRBV6-5
abundance: .
j_gene: TRBJ1-1

CDR3aa: ASTPGSYNEQF
v_gene: TRBV28
abundance: .
j_gene: TRBJ2-1

CDR3aa: ASSGTGRGANVLT
v_gene: TRBV9
abundance: .
j_gene: TRBJ2-6

CDR3aa: ATASGTGSSTDTQY
v_gene: TRBV9
abundance: .
j_gene: TRBJ2-3

CDR3aa: ASSPQQTVYEQY
v_gene: TRBV9
abundance: .
j_gene: TRBJ2-7

CDR3aa: SVLPTGGRNNEQF
v_gene: TRBV29-1
abundance: .
j_gene: TRBJ2-1

CDR3aa: ASSQGVLAGGWDTQY
v_gene: TRBV4-2
abundance: .
j_gene: TRBJ2-3

CDR3aa: ASSLGQATEAF
v_gene: TRBV5-5
abundance: once
j_gene: TRBJ1-1

CDR3aa: ASSWTDGDSPLH
v_gene: TRBV6-5
abundance: once
j_gene: TRBJ1-6

CDR3aa: ASSPGTGAYEQY
v_gene: TRBV5-6
abundance: .
j_gene: TRBJ2-7

CDR3aa: ASKTTDMNTEAF
v_gene: TRBV6-5
abundance: .
j_gene: TRBJ1-1

CDR3aa: ASSLDGGVQPQH
v_gene: TRBV28
abundance: .
j_gene: TRBJ1-5

CDR3aa: ASRLAGGSGYT
v_gene: TRBV28
abundance: .
j_gene: TRBJ1-2

CDR3aa: ASSQGGFYEQY
v_gene: TRBV4-1
abundance: .
j_gene: TRBJ2-7

CDR3aa: ASSLAVDTLCSNQPQR
v_gene: TRBV7-2
abundance: .
j_gene: TRBJ1-5

CDR3aa: ASSLNVGLETQY
v_gene: TRBV5-4
abundance: .
j_gene: TRBJ2-5

CDR3aa: ASSKEALVAGEGETQY
v_gene: TRBV21-1
abundance: .
j_gene: TRBJ2-5